These 3 T cell receptor beta chains came from one sample sequenced in a study of OX40 agonist ivuxolimab in advanced cancers. Library method: the immunoSEQ multiplex PCR assay. As stored in TCRdb, this immuneACCESS dataset retains in-frame rearrangements with V and J assigned. A fraction of the clones does not appear; measured against another copy, unresolved V genes explain less than half of the discrepancy, and the remainder lacks a known reason. The sample table lists around 35,000 clones, around 89% of them with a count of one. Around 4% of the sample is taken by the ten largest. The specimen comprised CD4+ or CD8+ T cells sorted from blood, sampled in a trial of the OX40 agonist ivuxolimab. Receptors originate from an adult with an advanced solid tumor such as melanoma, head and neck, liver or kidney cancer.

This clone came up once. The V call is TRBV5-1, the J call TRBJ2-7; 8 bases align to TRBD1. The CDR3 is 15 residues long. CDR1 and CDR2 from the germline V gene are SGHRS and YFSETQ. After removal of 2 bases from V and 2 bases from J, the junction contained 6 bases not matched to a gene. In DNA form, the CDR3 reads TGCGCCAGCAGCTTTTCACGACAGGGGACCTACGAGCAGTACTTC. Protein sequence: CASSFSRQGTYEQYF.

This sequence joins TRBV28 and TRBJ2-5; 12 nucleotides match TRBD1. Per the germline V gene, CDR1 is MDHEN and CDR2 is SYDVKM. CDR3 length: 15 residues. J lost 6 bases, V lost 3 bases, and 5 bases had no gene match. The CDR3 sequence: CASSLGQGAQKTQYF. CDR3 nucleotide sequence: TGTGCCAGCAGTTTGGGACAGGGGGCTCAAAAGACCCAGTACTTC.

The table lists this clone with a count of one. V gene TRBV15 combines with J gene TRBJ2-3; either TRBD1 or TRBD2 may supply D (5 bases each). The CDR3 length is 15 residues. Trimming took 1 base from V and 4 from J, leaving 12 bases between them. Germline V lookup: CDR1 LNHNV, CDR2 YYDKDF (reference sequence). CDR3 loop: CATSRGRGTADTQYF. The CDR3 region has the DNA TGTGCCACCAGCAGAGGGCGTGGGACCGCAGATACGCAGTATTTT.